This T cell receptor (beta chain) was captured in a study of cytomegalovirus exposure and HLA in healthy donors. The study's findings and limits: After further analysis at a later stage, some 15,000 TCR beta sequences were associated with HLA alleles at 0.05 false discovery rate. In vitro work confirmed that a few CMV-associated chains recognize CMV antigens.

About this clone: The antigen remains undetermined.

13 Jbeta primers and 60 Vbeta primers were used for the PCR. Method: immunoSEQ multiplex PCR; TCRdb's copy keeps in-frame clones and lacks some. The repertoire includes about 160,000 clones, under 75% of them detected once, and 6% to 7.5% sits in the top ten. All donors participated as healthy donors of bone marrow. The CDR3 spans 15 residues. Per germline, CDR1 MNHNS and CDR2 SASEGT. The V and J ends lost 1 base and 2 bases respectively, with 10 bases between them. Sequencing was performed on PBMCs. The rearrangement links TRBV6-1 to TRBJ2-3, with no clear D. This TCR derives from a man aged 35 to 55 in good health and CMV-seropositive. CDR3 bases: TGTGCCAGCAGTGAAGGTGGAGTATCCACAGATACGCAGTATTTT. This sequence encodes CASSEGGVSTDTQYF.